The source of this T cell receptor beta chain is a study of Tregs in tolerant kidney transplant recipients. Whole-study results and caveats: No direct test of biological reproducibility was done here. Expanding Tregs on activated donor B cells appeared to best identify donor-specific TCRbeta clones.

Note on this clone: Its specificity is not known.

Germline loops: CDR1 SEHNR, CDR2 FQNEAQ (reference sequence). V dropped 1 base and J dropped 4 bases, with 10 bases sitting between them. The CDR3 consists of 14 residues. Unstimulated regulatory T cells (CD4+CD25+CD127-), CD4+CD25- non-regulatory cells, CD4 and CD8 cells were FACS-sorted from thawed PBMCs. TCRdb keeps only in-frame clones here, not all; method: immunoSEQ multiplex PCR. The sample includes roughly 66,000 clones, roughly 92% of them seen just once. Sequences were derived from CD8+ T cells from blood, sampled before the transplant. This sequence joins TRBV7-9 and TRBJ1-2; D is undetermined. The sequence derives from a human donor who received a combined kidney and bone marrow transplant. The CDR3 loop is CASSLGQAGYGYTF. The DNA of the CDR3 is TGTGCCAGCAGCTTAGGGCAGGCTGGCTATGGCTACACCTTC.